The 29 T cell receptor beta chains below all came from one sample that was sequenced in a study of CD4 and CD8 cells across lung adenocarcinoma regions. TCRdb ran MiXCR on the PCR reads and lists one entry per CDR3 protein. This repertoire shows fewer than 30,000 distinct CDR3 sequences, around 56% found once; its top ten account for less than 60%. Sequencing used CD8+ T cells from the center of a lung tumor. Every receptor here comes from a male donor with lung adenocarcinoma. The CD4 and CD8 labels of this study may be unreliable.

The rearrangement links TRBV6-1 to TRBJ2-2; tentatively, D is TRBD1 or TRBD2 (5 bases each). The J call may be in error: the DNA end matches TRBJ2-3 better. Germline values: CDR1 MNHNS, CDR2 SASEGT. This CDR3 has 13 residues. CDR3 sequence (DNA): TGTGCCAGCAGTCCTCAGGGATACGGGGCGCAGTATTTT. Its translation is CASSPQGYGAQYF.

This clonotype has ten or more counts. The chain links TRBV5-1 to TRBJ2-1; D uncertain. The length of the CDR3 is 10 residues. V was cut by 7 bases and J by 6 bases, with 5 bases left in between. Germline assignment: CDR1 SGHRS and CDR2 YFSETQ. CDR3 sequence (DNA): TGCGCCAGCGAGAGCAATGAGCAGTTCTTC. The encoded protein is CASESNEQFF.

V and J are TRBV6-1 and TRBJ2-1, with D perhaps matching TRBD1 (7 bases). There are 15 residues in the CDR3. V was shortened by 7 bases and J by 0 bases, with 13 bases between the two germline ends. CDR1 and CDR2 (germline): MNHNS, SASEGT. The DNA of the CDR3 is TGTGCCAGCACCAGGCAGGGGGGCTCCTACAATGAGCAGTTCTTC. Amino acids: CASTRQGGSYNEQFF.

The DNA of the CDR3 is TGTGCCAGCAGTGAAGCGGGCCTAGCGGTTTTCCGGGGAGATACGCAGTATTTT. This sequence encodes CASSEAGLAVFRGDTQYF. The rearrangement links TRBV6-1 to TRBJ2-3; TRBD2 aligns across 7 bases. The J segment lost 5 bases and the V segment lost 0 bases, leaving 14 bases of the junction unmatched. CDR1 is MNHNS, CDR2 SASEGT, per germline. The CDR3 spans 18 residues.

The rearrangement uses TRBV6-1 and TRBJ2-3, with D tentatively TRBD2 (5 bases). There are 16 residues in the CDR3. Per germline, CDR1 MNHNS and CDR2 SASEGT. V was clipped by 0 bases and J by 5 bases, with 15 bases between them. The CDR3 is CASSEAGMWVKDTQYF. For the CDR3, the DNA is TGTGCCAGCAGTGAAGCCGGGATGTGGGTCAAAGATACGCAGTATTTT.

This clonotype was found many times. The chain combines TRBV10-3 with TRBJ2-1; 8 bases are shared with TRBD1. The J call may be wrong; the DNA end is better matched by TRBJ2-7. Germline assignment: CDR1 ENHRY and CDR2 SYGVKD. The CDR3 spans 13 residues. CDR3 region: CAISMDRANEQYF. The DNA for the CDR3 is TGTGCCATCAGTATGGACAGGGCTAACGAGCAGTACTTC.

Comments on this clonotype: This may be a read error, as it is one base from a much larger clone. This chain connects TRBV6-1 to TRBJ2-1; a possible D gene is TRBD1 (5 bases). The CDR3 has 16 residues. Germline CDR1 is MNHNS and CDR2 is SASEGT. CDR3 coding DNA: TGTGCCAGCAGATCCACAGGAGAAGGATCCTACACTGAGCAGTTCTTC. Its translation is CASRSTGEGSYTEQFF.

The chain couples TRBV4-1 to TRBJ2-5; D possibly uses TRBD1 or TRBD2 (6 bases each). CDR1 MGHRA and CDR2 YSYEKL come from the germline V gene. V lost 11 bases to trimming and J lost 1 base, with 20 bases between them. CDR3 length: 15 residues. For the CDR3, the DNA is TGCGCCGCCGGGCACGGGGGCCGGGGCCAAGAGACCCAGTACTTC. Translation: CAAGHGGRGQETQYF.

Sample share makes this clonotype medium-sized. This chain links TRBV7-6 with TRBJ2-1, with 9 nucleotides matching TRBD2. The J call may be in error: the DNA end matches TRBJ2-7 better. The CDR3 is made up of 16 amino acids. Germline values: CDR1 SGHVS, CDR2 FNYEAQ. CDR3 sequence: CASSLEFSGRQYEQYF. The CDR3 DNA sequence: TGTGCCAGCAGCTTGGAATTTAGCGGGAGACAGTACGAGCAGTACTTC.

This chain connects TRBV7-6 to TRBJ2-1, with TRBD1 identical over 7 bases. Germline CDR1 and CDR2: SGHVS and FNYEAQ. J gave up 10 bases and V 1 base, and 4 bases lay outside the gene matches. The length of the CDR3 is 13 residues. The CDR3 DNA reads TGTGCCAGCAGCTTAGGACAGGGTATGGAGCAGTTCTTC. It is translated as CASSLGQGMEQFF.

This CDR3 reads CASSQARDGNEKLFF. The CDR3 DNA sequence: TGCGCCAGCAGCCAAGCTAGGGACGGGAATGAAAAACTGTTTTTT. V usage is TRBV4-1 and J usage is TRBJ1-4, with D possibly TRBD1 on 5 matching bases. Trimming removed 1 base from V and 5 bases from J, with 11 bases in between. The CDR3 has 15 residues. From germline, CDR1 is MGHRA and CDR2 YSYEKL.

This chain uses TRBV6-1 with TRBJ2-3, with 13 bases fitting TRBD2. The V gene end was trimmed by 6 bases and the J gene end by 2 bases; junction bases not matched to a gene: 8. There are 17 residues in the CDR3. CDR1 MNHNS and CDR2 SASEGT come from the germline V gene. CDR3 in amino acids: CASSRRLAGGFTDTQYF. The CDR3 region has the DNA TGTGCCAGCAGCCGCCGACTAGCGGGGGGATTCACAGATACGCAGTATTTT.

This rearrangement joins TRBV10-3 to TRBJ2-3, with D possibly being TRBD1 or TRBD2 (5 bases each). CDR3 length: 15 residues. Between the trimmed V and J ends, which lost 11 bases and 14 bases, there was a span of 32 bases. Germline assignment: CDR1 ENHRY and CDR2 SYGVKD. This CDR3 reads CARGGRPVRTGALYF. As DNA, the CDR3 is TGTGCCCGGGGCGGACGGCCTGTTAGGACCGGGGCGCTGTATTTT.

This clonotype was observed many times. The CDR3 DNA follows: TGCGCCAGCAGCTTGGAAACTGAAGCTTTCTTT. This sequence encodes CASSLETEAFF. V and J are TRBV5-1 and TRBJ1-1; D not certain. The CDR3 spans 11 residues. Germline V gene lookup returns CDR1 SGHRS and CDR2 YFSETQ. V shed 0 bases and J shed 5 bases, with 2 bases lying between them.

This clonotype has just a few counts. The V gene is TRBV11-3, the J gene TRBJ2-3; no reliable D call. CDR1 is SGHNT and CDR2 is YENEEA in the germline V gene. The CDR3 has 16 residues. Trimming removed 1 base from V and 0 bases from J, with 11 bases in between. CDR3 sequence reads: CASSLGENPSTDTQYF. The CDR3 DNA sequence: TGTGCCAGCAGCTTAGGAGAGAATCCTAGCACAGATACGCAGTATTTT.

At least ten counts were recorded for this clonotype. V and J are TRBV6-1 and TRBJ1-4, with 8 positions matching TRBD1. This CDR3 contains 16 residues. The germline CDR1 and CDR2 sequences are MNHNS and SASEGT. Trimming took 6 bases from V and 0 from J; bases not matched to a gene: 6. This CDR3 is CASSRTGLATNEKLFF. The CDR3 nucleotides are TGTGCCAGCAGCCGGACAGGGCTCGCAACTAATGAAAAACTGTTTTTT.

Worth noting for this clonotype: At one boundary the junction diverges from the germline segment, which might be a read error. The chain has TRBV6-5 and TRBJ2-4, with D maybe TRBD1 (5 bases). Per the germline V gene, CDR1 is MNHEY and CDR2 is SVGAGI. This CDR3 region has 15 residues. The CDR3, as DNA: TGTGCCCGCGTTTTGGGGCTAGAGGCCAAAAACATGCAGTACTTC. Its protein is CARVLGLEAKNMQYF.

This clonotype is medium-sized. The chain employs TRBV10-3 and TRBJ2-5; perhaps D is TRBD1 or TRBD2 (5 bases each). The CDR3 has 13 amino acids. V lost 6 bases and J lost 4, with 12 bases in between. Germline CDR1 and CDR2: ENHRY and SYGVKD. The CDR3 nucleotides are TGTGCCATCAGGGGGGACGTCGGAGAGACCCAGTACTTC. The encoded protein is CAIRGDVGETQYF.

This clonotype was counted once. The CDR3 DNA sequence: TGTGCCAGCAGGGCGGAGGCAAATACGTACCAAGAGACCCAGTTCTTC. Translated, it gives CASRAEANTYQETQFF. The chain joins TRBV6-1 to TRBJ2-1; tentatively, D is TRBD2 (5 bases). The germline gives CDR1 MNHNS, CDR2 SASEGT. Deletions cut 6 bases from V and 13 bases from J, with 28 bases between. CDR3 length equals 16 residues.

The chain couples TRBV6-5 to TRBJ2-2; 11 nucleotides align to TRBD2. Trimming cost V 2 bases and J 11 bases; bases outside gene matches: 10. Germline CDR1 is MNHEY and CDR2 is SVGAGI. CDR3 length equals 16 residues. CDR3: CASSYRLAGSTGELFF. CDR3 bases: TGTGCCAGCAGTTACAGACTAGCGGGAAGCACAGGTGAGCTGTTTTTT.

This clonotype turned up a few times. The rearrangement links TRBV6-5 to TRBJ1-2; TRBD1 agrees at 8 bases. The CDR3 is 13 residues long. Germline CDR1 MNHEY, CDR2 SVGAGI. After removal of 4 bases from V and 8 bases from J, the junction contained 6 bases not matched to a gene. CDR3 sequence (DNA): TGTGCCAGCAGTTTCGGACAGGGAAGGGGCTACACCTTC. This encodes CASSFGQGRGYTF.

The chain links TRBV6-5 to TRBJ2-2; D is ambiguous. Germline V CDR1 and CDR2: MNHEY, SVGAGI. The germline V and J ends were trimmed by 0 bases and 1 base, with 9 bases remaining between them. The length of the CDR3 is 16 residues. The DNA of the CDR3 is TGTGCCAGCAGTTACTCGATTTCCTGGAACACCGGGGAGCTGTTTTTT. This codes for CASSYSISWNTGELFF.

This clonotype came up many times. The V gene is TRBV7-9, the J gene TRBJ2-1; 11 nucleotides align to TRBD2. CDR1 and CDR2 from the germline V gene are SEHNR and FQNEAQ (reference sequence). CDR3 length: 18 residues. V shed 3 bases and J 3 bases; nucleotides not matched to a gene: 10. The CDR3 loop reads CASSFQGVAGGVYNEQFF. CDR3 DNA sequence: TGTGCCAGCAGCTTTCAAGGGGTAGCGGGAGGGGTCTACAATGAGCAGTTCTTC.

V and J are TRBV9 and TRBJ2-7, with 11 bases identical to TRBD1. V gave up 7 bases and J gave up 3 bases; unmatched junction bases: 6. The CDR3 is 14 amino acids. The germline gives CDR1 SGDLS, CDR2 YYNGEE. The CDR3 DNA follows: TGTGCCAGCCCCGGGGACAGGGGGAACTACGAGCAGTACTTC. It translates to CASPGDRGNYEQYF.

This clonotype was counted between two and nine times. This chain connects TRBV5-1 to TRBJ2-1, with unresolved D. The CDR3 spans 13 residues. Germline V gene sequence: CDR1 SGHRS, CDR2 YFSETQ. V gave up 3 bases and J gave up 8 bases, with 12 bases separating them. The CDR3 nucleotides read TGCGCCAGCAGCTCGCCGGGTTTCGATGAGCAGTTCTTC. This encodes CASSSPGFDEQFF.

The chain has TRBV7-3 and TRBJ2-1, with 12 bases fitting TRBD2. Trimming at V came to 5 bases and at J to 10 bases, leaving 9 bases not matched to a gene. Germline-derived CDR1 and CDR2 are SGHTA and FQGTGA. This CDR3 spans 15 amino acids. The DNA for the CDR3 is TGTGCCAGCAGCGCCCGACTAGCGGGAGTTGAGGAGCAGTTCTTC. Amino acids: CASSARLAGVEEQFF.

The CDR3 loop is CASAEAGTGDRETQYF. The DNA for the CDR3 is TGTGCCAGCGCGGAAGCCGGGACAGGTGATCGAGAGACGCAGTACTTC. The chain uses TRBV6-1 and TRBJ2-7, with 8 bases matching TRBD1. Unmatched junction bases numbered 21, after V lost 8 bases and J lost 9 bases. Germline V CDR1 and CDR2: MNHNS, SASEGT. This CDR3 region has 16 residues.

CDR3 loop: CVSRGGGSRAKKTQYF. The CDR3 coding sequence is TGTGTTAGCAGGGGTGGGGGGTCGCGTGCCAAAAAGACCCAGTACTTC. The chain carries TRBV6-1 and TRBJ2-1; either TRBD1 or TRBD2 may supply D (6 bases each). The J call is doubtful: the DNA matches TRBJ2-5 better. The CDR3 has 16 amino acids. The germline V gene has CDR1 MNHNS and CDR2 SASEGT.

CDR3 region: CASRTLGLAEISYNEQFF. The CDR3 coding sequence is TGTGCCAGCAGGACCCTGGGGCTAGCGGAAATCTCCTACAATGAGCAGTTCTTC. This chain uses TRBV6-1 with TRBJ2-1; 7 nucleotides agree with TRBD2. J lost 0 bases, V lost 6 bases, and 14 bases had no gene match. CDR1 and CDR2 (germline): MNHNS, SASEGT. There are 18 residues in the CDR3.